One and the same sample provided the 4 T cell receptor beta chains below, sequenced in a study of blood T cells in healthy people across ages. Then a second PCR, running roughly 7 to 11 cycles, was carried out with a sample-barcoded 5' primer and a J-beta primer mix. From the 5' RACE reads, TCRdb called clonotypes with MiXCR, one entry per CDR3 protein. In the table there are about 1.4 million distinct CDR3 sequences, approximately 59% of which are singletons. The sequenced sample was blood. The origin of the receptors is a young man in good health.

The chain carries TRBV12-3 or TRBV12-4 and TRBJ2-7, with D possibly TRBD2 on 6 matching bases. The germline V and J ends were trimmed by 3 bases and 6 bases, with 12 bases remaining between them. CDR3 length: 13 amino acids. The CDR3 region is CASSLTSYSEQYF. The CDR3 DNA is TGTGCCAGCAGTTTGACTAGTTATTCCGAGCAGTACTTC.

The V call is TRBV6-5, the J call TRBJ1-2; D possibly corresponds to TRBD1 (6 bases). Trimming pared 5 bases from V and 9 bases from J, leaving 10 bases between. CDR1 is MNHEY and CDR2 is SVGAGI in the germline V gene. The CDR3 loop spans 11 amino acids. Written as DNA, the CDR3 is TGTGCCAGCAGTGCCAGGGGAAGCTACACCTTC. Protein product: CASSARGSYTF.

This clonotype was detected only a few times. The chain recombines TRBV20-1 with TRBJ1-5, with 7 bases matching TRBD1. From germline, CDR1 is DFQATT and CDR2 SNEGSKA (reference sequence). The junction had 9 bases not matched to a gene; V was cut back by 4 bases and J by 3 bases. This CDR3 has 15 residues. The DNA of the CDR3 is TGCAGTGCTACTTCCCGGGACAGTACCAATCAGCCCCAGCATTTT. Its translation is CSATSRDSTNQPQHF.

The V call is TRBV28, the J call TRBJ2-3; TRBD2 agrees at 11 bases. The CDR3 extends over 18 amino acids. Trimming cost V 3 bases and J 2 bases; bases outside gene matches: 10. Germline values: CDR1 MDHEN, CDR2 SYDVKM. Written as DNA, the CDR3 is TGTGCCAGCAGTTTGGGGGCACTAGCGGGGGTTTACACAGATACGCAGTATTTT. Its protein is CASSLGALAGVYTDTQYF. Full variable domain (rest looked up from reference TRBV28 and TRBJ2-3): DVKVTQSSRYLVKRTGEKVFLECVQDMDHENMFWYRQDPGLGLRLIYFSYDVKMKEKGDIPEGYSVSREKKERFSLILESASTNQTSMYLCASSLGALAGVYTDTQYFGPGTRLTVL.